This TCR beta chain was found in a study of T cells after yellow fever vaccination. Study overall: Preparing low-cell-number fractions relied on SMART-Seq v4 Ultra Low Input.

Findings of the study overall: The secondary response peaked faster, at day 5 versus 15, but was weaker.

This clonotype was seen a few times. Its antigen is currently unknown. Germline trimming cut 1 base from V and 7 bases from J; bases unmatched to any gene: 3. Germline V CDR1 and CDR2: LGHNA, YSLEER. The CDR3 consists of 15 residues. MiXCR, applied by TCRdb to the 5' RACE reads, yields one record per CDR3 protein. The sample holds 300,000 or so distinct CDR3 sequences, about 10% seen once. The source was CD4+ T cells sorted from PBMCs, collected 5 days after the yellow fever booster vaccination. The chain has TRBV4-3 and TRBJ2-1; TRBD2 aligns across 11 bases. The TCR originated in a man aged 18 to 29 who received the YFV17D yellow fever vaccine. The CDR3 loop is CASSQGPSGGNEQFF. The CDR3 bases are TGCGCCAGCAGCCAAGGGCCTAGCGGGGGGAATGAGCAGTTCTTC.